Included here is one T cell receptor beta chain sequence, with context. The target of this receptor is not known. The library was obtained by the immunoSEQ multiplex PCR assay. What TCRdb holds here is the immuneACCESS table cut down to in-frame rearrangements. Part of the clones is not present; checked against another copy, under half of the missing clones reflect an unresolved V gene, and the others are unexplained. The table of this sample itemizes 150,000 to 200,000 clones. The leading ten clones occupy 2% to 2.5% of the sample. V and J lose 6 bases and 1 base, and a span of 9 bases separates them. The CDR3 runs 13 residues from the cysteine to the phenylalanine. The CDR3 DNA has 39 bases and is translated from base 1. CDR1 and CDR2 (SGHTA, FQGNSA) derive from the germline V gene. This entry comes from a study of control samples from healthy donors and cancer patients (dated by TCRdb to the early 2020s).

The chain is encoded by TRBV7-2 joined to TRBJ1-1; there is no confident call for the D gene. The receptor was isolated from a woman aged 30 to 39 in good health. Sequenced material: blood. In nucleotide form, the sequence is TGTGCCAGCAGGTCACAGAGGAACACTGAAGCTTTCTTT. This encodes CASRSQRNTEAFF.